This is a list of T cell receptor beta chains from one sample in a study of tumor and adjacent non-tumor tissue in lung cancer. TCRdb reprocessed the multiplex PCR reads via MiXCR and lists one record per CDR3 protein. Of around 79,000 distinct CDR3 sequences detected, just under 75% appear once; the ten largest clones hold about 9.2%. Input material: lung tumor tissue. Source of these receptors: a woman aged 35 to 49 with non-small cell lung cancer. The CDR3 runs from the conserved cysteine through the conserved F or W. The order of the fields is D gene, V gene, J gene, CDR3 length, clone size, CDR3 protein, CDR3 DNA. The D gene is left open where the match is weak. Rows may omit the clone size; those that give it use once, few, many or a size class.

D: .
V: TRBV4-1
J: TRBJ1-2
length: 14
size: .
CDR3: CASGQVRGLGGYTF
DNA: TGCGCCAGCGGCCAGGTCAGGGGATTAGGCGGGTACACTTTC

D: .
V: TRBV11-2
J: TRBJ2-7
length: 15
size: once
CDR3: CVSSRDRKLRYEQYF
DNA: TGTGTCAGCAGCCGAGACAGGAAGCTACGTTACGAACAGTACTTC

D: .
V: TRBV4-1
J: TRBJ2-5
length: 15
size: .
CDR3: CASSQRLGTQETQHF
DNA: TGCGCTAGCAGCCAAAGGTTGGGGACACAAGAGACCCAGCACTTC

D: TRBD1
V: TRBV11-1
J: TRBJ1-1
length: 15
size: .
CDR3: CANSLAGQGIFEAFF
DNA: TGTGCCAACAGCCTCGCGGGACAGGGAATCTTTGAAGCTTTCTTT

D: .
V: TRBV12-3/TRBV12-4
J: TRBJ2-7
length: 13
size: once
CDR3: CANSFFDSYEQYF
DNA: TGTGCCAACAGTTTTTTCGACAGCTACGAGCAGTACTTC

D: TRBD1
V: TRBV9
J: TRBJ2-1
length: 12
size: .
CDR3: CVSSLDRDEQFF
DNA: TGTGTGAGCAGTTTGGACAGGGATGAGCAATTCTTC

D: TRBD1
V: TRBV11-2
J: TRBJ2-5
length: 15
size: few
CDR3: CASVKFGQAQETQYF
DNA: TGTGCAAGCGTCAAATTCGGACAGGCACAAGAGACCCAGTACTTC

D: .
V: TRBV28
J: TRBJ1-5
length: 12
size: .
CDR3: CARSRGSQPQHF
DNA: TGTGCCAGAAGTCGTGGGAGCCAGCCCCAGCATTTT

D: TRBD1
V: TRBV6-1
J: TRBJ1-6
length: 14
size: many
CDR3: CATRHGQGNSPLHF
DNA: TGTGCCACCAGACACGGACAGGGTAATTCACCCCTCCACTTT

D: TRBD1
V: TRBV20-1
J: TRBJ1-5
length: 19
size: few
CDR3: CSARAPSGDRGRGNQPQHF
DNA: TGCAGTGCTAGAGCTCCTAGTGGGGACAGGGGGCGCGGAAATCAGCCCCAGCATTTT

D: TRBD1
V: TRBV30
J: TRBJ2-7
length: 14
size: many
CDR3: CAWMGDRSPYEQYF
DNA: TGTGCCTGGATGGGGGACAGGTCGCCCTACGAGCAGTACTTC

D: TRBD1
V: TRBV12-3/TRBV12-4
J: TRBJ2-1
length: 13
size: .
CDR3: CGSSKTGNNEQFF
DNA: TGTGGCAGCAGTAAGACAGGGAACAATGAGCAGTTCTTC

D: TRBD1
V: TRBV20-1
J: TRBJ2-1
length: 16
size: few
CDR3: CNAGALQGAAYNEQFF
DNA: TGCAATGCTGGGGCCTTACAGGGGGCCGCATACAATGAGCAGTTCTTC

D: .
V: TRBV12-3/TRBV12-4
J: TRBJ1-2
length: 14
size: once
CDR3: CPSSLDTGPGGYTF
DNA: TGTCCCAGCAGTTTGGATACCGGCCCCGGGGGCTACACCTTC

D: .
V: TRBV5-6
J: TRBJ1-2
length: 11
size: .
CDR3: CASSLRGGYTF
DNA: TGTGCCAGCAGCTTGAGGGGTGGCTACACCTTC

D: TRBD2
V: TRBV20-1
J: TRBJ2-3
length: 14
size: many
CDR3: CSVISGTGADTQYF
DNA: TGCAGTGTTATTAGCGGGACGGGTGCAGATACGCAGTATTTT

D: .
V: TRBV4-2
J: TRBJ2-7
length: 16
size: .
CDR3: CVSSRGGGIDSYEQYF
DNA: TGTGTCAGCAGCCGCGGAGGCGGGATTGACTCCTACGAACAGTACTTC

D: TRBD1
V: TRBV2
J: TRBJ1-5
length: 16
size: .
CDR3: CANKGTGISLHQPHHF
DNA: TGTGCCAACAAAGGGACAGGGATCTCGCTTCATCAGCCCCATCATTTT

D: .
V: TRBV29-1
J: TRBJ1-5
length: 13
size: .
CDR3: CSVARTPNQPQHF
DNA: TGTAGCGTTGCGAGGACTCCTAATCAGCCCCAGCATTTT

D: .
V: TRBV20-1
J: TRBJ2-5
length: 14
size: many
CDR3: CSARDWREMRTQYF
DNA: TGCAGTGCTAGAGATTGGAGGGAGATGCGGACCCAGTACTTC

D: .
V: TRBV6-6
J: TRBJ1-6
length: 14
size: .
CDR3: CVSSPSGNNSPLHF
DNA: TGTGTCAGCAGCCCCTCGGGGAATAATTCACCGCTCCACTTT

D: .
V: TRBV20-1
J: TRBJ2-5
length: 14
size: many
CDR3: CSARENDGWGTQYF
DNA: TGCAGTGCTAGAGAGAACGACGGCTGGGGGACCCAGTACTTC

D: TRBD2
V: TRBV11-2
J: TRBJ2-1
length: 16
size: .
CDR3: CVSSLVLAGRIDEQFF
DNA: TGTGTCAGCAGCTTAGTTCTAGCGGGGCGCATAGATGAGCAGTTCTTC

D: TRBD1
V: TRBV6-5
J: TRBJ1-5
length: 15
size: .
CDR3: CASRKIQGTGQPHHF
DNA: TGTGCCAGCAGGAAAATACAGGGGACGGGTCAGCCCCATCATTTT

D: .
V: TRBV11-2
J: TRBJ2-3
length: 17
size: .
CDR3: CVGSFGSGRTSTDTQYF
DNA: TGTGTCGGCAGCTTCGGAAGTGGTAGAACTAGCACAGATACGCAGTATTTC

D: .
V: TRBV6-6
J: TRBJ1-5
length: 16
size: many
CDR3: CASSPRGGDAFQPQHF
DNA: TGTGCCAGCAGCCCTCGCGGAGGGGACGCCTTTCAGCCCCAGCATTTT

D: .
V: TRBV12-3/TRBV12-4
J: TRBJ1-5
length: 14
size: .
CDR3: CACSFLGINQPQHF
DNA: TGTGCCTGCAGTTTCCTAGGTATCAATCAGCCCCAGCATTTT

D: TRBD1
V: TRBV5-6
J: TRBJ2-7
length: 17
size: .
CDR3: CANSLGVPTGQFDEQYF
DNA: TGTGCCAACAGCTTGGGCGTCCCGACAGGGCAATTTGACGAGCAATACTTC

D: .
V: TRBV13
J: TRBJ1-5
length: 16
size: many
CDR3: CASSLGGRDSNQPQHF
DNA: TGTGCCAGCAGCTTAGGGGGACGGGATAGCAATCAGCCCCAGCATTTT

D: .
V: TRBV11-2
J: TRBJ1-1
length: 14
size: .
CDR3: CASSLDGRGWGTFF
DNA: TGTGCCAGCAGCTTAGACGGACGGGGCTGGGGAACTTTCTTT

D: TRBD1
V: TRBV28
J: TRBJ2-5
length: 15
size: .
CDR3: CASRSTGTGQETQYF
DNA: TGTGCCAGCAGATCAACCGGGACAGGGCAAGAGACTCAGTACTTC

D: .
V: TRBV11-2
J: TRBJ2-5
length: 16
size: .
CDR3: CASSLAGRRAHETQYF
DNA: TGCGCCAGCAGCTTAGCTGGGCGGAGGGCCCATGAGACCCAGTACTTC

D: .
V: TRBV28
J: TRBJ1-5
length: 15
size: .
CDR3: CASSFNGEGHQPQHF
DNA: TGTGCCAGCAGTTTCAACGGGGAGGGGCATCAGCCCCAGCATTTT